The present entry profiles one TCR beta chain with its context. The antigen this receptor binds is unknown. Base qualities are not recorded, but no much larger clone differs from it by a single base. For CDR1 and CDR2, the germline V gene (reference sequence) lists LNHNV and YYDKDF. From the cysteine up to the phenylalanine, the CDR3 has a length of 15 residues. Only the CDR3 portion is preserved as DNA: 45 bases, with reading frame beginning at the first base. V lost 1 base and J lost 3 bases; the stretch between them is 9 bases long. Each collaborating institution followed its own protocols to collect whole blood in K2EDTA tubes. For TCRbeta analysis, collaborators shipped samples as frozen whole blood, isolated PBMCs, or DNA extracted from either of those sample types. The data were taken from a study of blood T cell repertoires in COVID-19 (TCRdb year 2020). At the level of the whole study: Samples covering the acute and convalescent phases of COVID-19 were provided by collaborators in the United States, Italy and Spain. The material from the prospective study consisted of cDNA or gDNA derived from T cells, B-cell-depleted T cells, or PBMCs. Subjects who had been exposed to COVID-19, were actively infected with it, or had recovered from it provided the deeply sampled blood TCRbeta repertoires that made up the dataset. Samples came from the ongoing ImmuneRACE study (first 160 participants) plus 1,254 subjects from 6 global collaborators. The repertoires were made available in a free public database intended to serve as a resource for research on the immune response to SARS-CoV-2. Nearly every sample came with metadata listing a de-identified subject ID, COVID-19 status, age in years and sex. HLA class I and class II types, where available, came from metadata supplied by the sample provider rather than from assay-based typing.

TCRbeta CDR3 regions were amplified from genomic DNA using the immunoSEQ Assay, a bias-controlled multiplex PCR. Per the original workflow: Within the assay, amplification of reference gene primers was used to estimate how many nucleated cells each sample contained. Sequence reads were collapsed and filtered to measure the absolute abundance of every unique TCRbeta CDR3 rearrangement. For each sample, productive Simpson clonality was calculated as the square root of Simpson's diversity index over productive rearrangements. What TCRdb holds here is the immuneACCESS table cut down to in-frame rearrangements. Part of the clones is not present; checked against another copy, under half of the missing clones reflect an unresolved V gene, and the others are unexplained. From that table come the V and J calls and clone size; the DNA was used to work out D and trimming. This sample has roughly 250,000 clones in its table, and roughly 80% of those were observed once. The top ten clones comprise 4% of the sample.

Study-wide conclusions, independent of this receptor: The quantity of clinical and demographic metadata differed by source and by participant and was supplied without curation.

The source is a woman in her thirties or forties with active or convalescent COVID-19. This receptor chain uses TRBV15 and TRBJ2-2; TRBD2 is a weak D gene call, 5 bases matching. Sequencing was carried out using peripheral blood. The CDR3 has the sequence CATSRGGSDTGELFF. The nucleotides read TGTGCCACCAGCAGAGGCGGGTCTGACACCGGGGAGCTGTTTTTT.